The entry below describes one T cell receptor (beta chain). Its antigen remains unidentified. The data originate from a study of identical twins. Study results and caveats: Twin pairs had excess sharing that was weaker in beta out-of-frame sequences.

In TCRdb, the 5' RACE reads were re-called with MiXCR into one record per CDR3 protein. The data hold fewer than 350,000 distinct CDR3 sequences, with roughly 8.6% observed a single time. The V end lost 0 bases, the J end lost 2 bases, and 11 bases lay between the germline ends. CDR1 is MNHNS, CDR2 SASEGT, per germline. This CDR3 has 16 amino acids. In addition, the sample was reused for a study of yellow fever vaccine responses in identical twins.

The clonotype was recovered from a woman in her late teens or twenties in good health. Input material: memory (CD45RO+) T cells sorted from blood. V and J are TRBV6-1 and TRBJ1-3, with D possibly TRBD1 on 5 matching bases. Here the CDR3 reads CASSEALLGAGNTIYF. In DNA form, the CDR3 reads TGTGCCAGCAGTGAAGCGCTTCTAGGGGCTGGAAACACCATATATTTT.